Presented here are 30 T cell receptor beta chains from one specimen sequenced in a study of blood T cells in healthy people across ages. Primed by a sample-barcoded 5' primer and a J-beta primer mix, a second PCR proceeded for roughly 6 to 12 cycles. TCRdb itself ran the 5' RACE reads through MiXCR, one entry per CDR3 protein. The sample has 650,000 to 1,000,000 distinct CDR3 sequences; about 34% are singletons. Material for sequencing was blood. These receptors all come from a man between 18 and 29 years old in good health.

This clonotype was seen a handful of times. V is TRBV20-1 and J is TRBJ1-1; D possibly corresponds to TRBD1 (6 bases). Germline-derived CDR1 and CDR2 are DFQATT and SNEGSKA (reference sequence). The ends were cut back, 3 bases at V and 3 bases at J, with 17 bases in the middle. This CDR3 comprises 15 residues. CDR3 DNA sequence: TGCAGTGCTAGCGAAACCGGGGGGGGGCACACTGAAGCTTTCTTT. Residues: CSASETGGGHTEAFF.

This clonotype was recorded at least ten times. The chain carries TRBV10-3 and TRBJ2-7, with D unclear. The CDR3 runs to 15 residues. V dropped 0 bases and J dropped 1 base, with 10 bases sitting between them. Germline V gene lookup returns CDR1 ENHRY and CDR2 SYGVKD. CDR3 nucleotides: TGTGCCATCAGTGAGTCGGTCGCAGAATCCTACGAGCAGTACTTC. Translation gives CAISESVAESYEQYF.

This clonotype appeared once. This chain joins TRBV14 and TRBJ2-2; 7 bases map to TRBD2. The germline V gene encodes CDR1 SGHDN and CDR2 FVKESK. The CDR3 is 14 amino acids. The V and J ends lost 5 bases and 6 bases, in that order; junction bases with no gene match: 6. In DNA form, the CDR3 reads TGTGCCAGCAGCGATACTAGCGTCGCCGGGGAGCTGTTTTTT. As protein: CASSDTSVAGELFF.

The V and J genes are TRBV4-3 and TRBJ2-2; D is ambiguous. The CDR3 contains 15 residues. Germline loops: CDR1 LGHNA, CDR2 YSLEER. Deletions cut 1 base from V and 3 bases from J, with 9 bases between. The CDR3 here is CASSQGPGDTGELFF. The CDR3 bases are TGCGCCAGCAGCCAAGGACCTGGGGACACCGGGGAGCTGTTTTTT.

Here the CDR3 reads CATAPGLSPRGYTF. CDR3 sequence (DNA): TGTGCCACAGCTCCGGGACTAAGCCCACGGGGCTACACCTTC. The rearrangement joins TRBV10-3 to TRBJ1-2; D may be TRBD1 (5 bases). CDR1 is ENHRY and CDR2 is SYGVKD in the germline V gene. This CDR3 region has 14 residues. V was clipped by 10 bases and J by 8 bases, with 23 bases between them.

Comments on this clonotype: Germline and junction disagree at one end, which may indicate a read error. The V gene is TRBV7-9, the J gene TRBJ2-1; a weak D match, TRBD2 (6 bases). From germline, CDR1 is SEHNR and CDR2 FQNEAQ (reference sequence). There are 15 residues in the CDR3. In nucleotides, the CDR3 is TGTGCCAACAGCCGCCCGGAGGGGCGGTACAATGAGCAGTTCTTC. It is translated as CANSRPEGRYNEQFF.

This clonotype was recorded a few times. Written as DNA, the CDR3 is TGCAGCGTCGCTCCGGGACCAAATTCACCCCTCCACTTT. It codes for CSVAPGPNSPLHF. The chain links TRBV29-1 to TRBJ1-6; D possibly corresponds to TRBD1 (5 bases). The germline V gene has CDR1 SQVTM and CDR2 ANQGSEA. The length of the CDR3 is 13 residues. V was trimmed by 6 bases and J by 7 bases, leaving 13 bases between them.

This clonotype was observed a single time. The J gene is TRBJ2-5, the V gene TRBV5-1; TRBD1 aligns across 7 bases. The last part of the DNA fits TRBJ2-7 better; the J call may be wrong. The CDR3 is made up of 15 amino acids. CDR1 and CDR2 (germline): SGHRS, YFSETQ. The CDR3 reads CASSTWTGGPYEQYF. CDR3 DNA: TGCGCCAGCAGTACATGGACAGGCGGTCCCTACGAGCAGTACTTC.

This clonotype has at least ten counts. The rearrangement joins TRBV20-1 to TRBJ2-7, with a tentative D call TRBD2 (5 bases). The germline V gene has CDR1 DFQATT and CDR2 SNEGSKA (reference sequence). The CDR3 has 15 amino acids. V shed 6 bases and J shed 0 bases, with 18 bases lying between them. DNA for the CDR3: TGCAGTGCCCATGCCACTAGGAAGAGCTCCTACGAGCAGTACTTC. This gives the protein CSAHATRKSSYEQYF.

The chain combines TRBV10-3 with TRBJ2-2; D is perhaps TRBD1 (6 bases). The germline gives CDR1 ENHRY, CDR2 SYGVKD. V lost 6 bases and J lost 6, with 14 bases in between. This CDR3 comprises 14 residues. The CDR3, as DNA: TGTGCCATCAGAGATCAGACAGGCTCCGGGGAGCTGTTTTTT. This translates into CAIRDQTGSGELFF.

As DNA, the CDR3 is TGTGCCGTCTCGGGCCACGGGAATGGCTACACCTTC. Its translation is CAVSGHGNGYTF. V and J are TRBV3-1 and TRBJ1-2, with unresolved D. The V and J ends lost 11 bases and 6 bases respectively, with 16 bases between them. Germline values: CDR1 LGHDT, CDR2 YNNKEL (reference sequence). The CDR3 is made up of 12 amino acids. Drawing the rest from reference TRBV3-1 and TRBJ1-2, the complete variable domain is DTAVSQTPKYLVTQMGNDKSIKCEQNLGHDTMYWYKQDSKKFLKIMFSYNNKELIINETVPNRFSPKSPDKAHLNLHINSLELGDSAVYFCAVSGHGNGYTFGSGTRLTVV.

This clonotype was seen many times. The rearrangement links TRBV7-2 to TRBJ1-1, with a possible D match to TRBD1 (6 bases). Trimming removed 7 bases from V and 5 bases from J, with 17 bases in between. This CDR3 is built from 14 residues. CDR1 is SGHTA and CDR2 is FQGNSA in the germline V gene. The CDR3 nucleotides are TGTGCCAGCACCGACCGATCAGGGGTTACTGAAGCTTTCTTT. This gives the protein CASTDRSGVTEAFF. The complete variable domain, with remaining parts taken from reference TRBV7-2 and TRBJ1-1, reads GAGVSQSPSNKVTEKGKDVELRCDPISGHTALYWYRQSLGQGLEFLIYFQGNSAPDKSGLPSDRFSAERTGGSVSTLTIQRTQQEDSAVYLCASTDRSGVTEAFFGQGTRLTVV.

This clonotype has just a few counts. The chain links TRBV5-5 to TRBJ2-5, with no clear D. V lost 0 bases, J lost 5 bases, and 8 bases lay in between. CDR3 size: 13 residues. Germline CDR1 and CDR2: SGHKS and YYEKEE (reference sequence). The CDR3 nucleotides are TGTGCCAGCAGCTTGGTTTTATGGGAGACCCAGTACTTC. This encodes CASSLVLWETQYF.

CDR3 in DNA: TGTGCCAGCAGAGGGACAGCTAACCAAGAGACCCAGTACTTC. It codes for CASRGTANQETQYF. V is TRBV28 and J is TRBJ2-5, with 7 positions matching TRBD1. CDR1 is MDHEN and CDR2 is SYDVKM in the germline V gene. The CDR3 sequence is 14 residues long. With 6 bases clipped from V and 0 bases from J, the junction kept 4 bases outside the gene matches. Combining the CDR3 with reference TRBV28 and TRBJ2-5 gives the whole variable domain DVKVTQSSRYLVKRTGEKVFLECVQDMDHENMFWYRQDPGLGLRLIYFSYDVKMKEKGDIPEGYSVSREKKERFSLILESASTNQTSMYLCASRGTANQETQYFGPGTRLLVL.

In this sample, this clonotype turned up a few times. The genes are TRBV7-2 and TRBJ1-6; possibly TRBD1 for D (6 bases). Looked up from germline, CDR1 is SGHTA and CDR2 is FQGNSA. This CDR3 has 15 residues. V was pared by 2 bases and J by 7 bases, with 12 bases between. CDR3 DNA: TGTGCCAGCAGCTTAAGGGGACAATTCAATTCACCCCTCCACTTT. It translates to CASSLRGQFNSPLHF.

This clonotype was detected a few times. The chain links TRBV20-1 to TRBJ1-6, with D tentatively TRBD1 (5 bases). Germline CDR1 and CDR2: DFQATT and SNEGSKA (reference sequence). The CDR3 loop spans 15 amino acids. V lost 6 bases and J 0 bases, leaving 12 bases between the germline ends. For the CDR3, the DNA is TGCAGTGCCCCAGGGCAAAGCTCCTATAATTCACCCCTCCACTTT. Its translation: CSAPGQSSYNSPLHF.

The chain recombines TRBV18 with TRBJ1-1; no clear D gene. The CDR3 runs to 13 residues. The ends were cut back, 3 bases at V and 1 base at J, with 6 bases in the middle. The germline CDR1 and CDR2 sequences are KGHSH and LQKENI. The CDR3 spells CASSPTTNTEAFF. The DNA for the CDR3 is TGTGCCAGCTCACCGACTACGAACACTGAAGCTTTCTTT.

The V call is TRBV4-1, the J call TRBJ2-7; either TRBD1 or TRBD2 may fit D (5 bases each). Germline-derived CDR1 and CDR2 are MGHRA and YSYEKL. The CDR3 is 14 amino acids. With 5 bases removed from V and 5 bases from J, the gap between germline ends came to 16 bases. As DNA, the CDR3 is TGCGCCAGCAGCGAAGGGACCTTCCGGGACGAGCAGTACTTC. Its translation: CASSEGTFRDEQYF.

This chain uses TRBV7-6 with TRBJ1-5; D call uncertain. Trimming cost V 5 bases and J 2 bases, with 19 bases left between them. The CDR3 has 17 residues. Looked up from germline, CDR1 is SGHVS and CDR2 is FNYEAQ. DNA for the CDR3: TGTGCCAGCAGCCTACGTCATAGCGTGCTCGGCAATCAGCCCCAGCATTTT. Amino acid sequence: CASSLRHSVLGNQPQHF.

This sequence joins TRBV9 and TRBJ2-1; possibly TRBD1 or TRBD2 for D (5 bases each). Between the trimmed V and J ends, which lost 3 bases and 2 bases, there was a span of 9 bases. This CDR3 region has 14 residues. Germline CDR1 SGDLS, CDR2 YYNGEE. The CDR3 loop reads CASSEGRAYNEQFF. For the CDR3, the DNA is TGTGCCAGCAGCGAGGGACGAGCCTACAATGAGCAGTTCTTC.

This clonotype was observed a handful of times. V and J are TRBV5-6 and TRBJ2-4, with D tentatively TRBD2 (5 bases). The tail of the sequence fits TRBJ2-7 better, so the J call may be wrong. Per the germline V gene, CDR1 is SGHDT and CDR2 is YYEEEE. The CDR3 has 14 amino acids. The CDR3 spells CASSLVRGLSEQYF. The CDR3 coding sequence is TGTGCCAGCAGCTTGGTACGGGGTTTGAGCGAGCAGTACTTC.

The chain links TRBV5-1 to TRBJ1-2, with a possible D match to TRBD1 (5 bases). V gave up 1 base and J gave up 7 bases, with 17 bases separating them. Germline V gene data show CDR1 as SGHRS and CDR2 as YFSETQ. The CDR3 is 15 residues long. The DNA of the CDR3 is TGCGCCAGCAGCTTGAGACAGAGCTCTTCATCTGGCTACACCTTC. Protein product: CASSLRQSSSSGYTF.

This clonotype has ten or more counts. The gene calls are TRBV29-1 and TRBJ2-3; TRBD1 aligns across 7 bases. The CDR3 extends over 13 amino acids. With 4 bases clipped from V and 4 bases from J, the junction kept 5 bases outside the gene matches. Germline V gene data show CDR1 as SQVTM and CDR2 as ANQGSEA. CDR3 region: CSVGQGDPDTQYF. The CDR3 region has the DNA TGCAGCGTTGGGCAGGGGGATCCAGATACGCAGTATTTT.

This chain links TRBV27 with TRBJ2-5; the D call may be TRBD1 or TRBD2 (5 bases each). Trimming stripped 8 bases from V and 11 bases from J, with 18 bases between. This CDR3 is built from 12 residues. Germline V lookup: CDR1 MNHEY, CDR2 SMNVEV (reference sequence). This CDR3 is CASGSRANEQYF. Written as DNA, the CDR3 is TGTGCCAGCGGGAGCAGGGCTAATGAGCAGTACTTC.

This clonotype was seen a few times. This chain connects TRBV12-3 or TRBV12-4 to TRBJ1-2; 9 bases line up with TRBD1. V lost 5 bases to trimming and J lost 8 bases; unmatched junction nucleotides: 15. CDR3 length: 16 residues. The CDR3: CASSPRGDRAFWGYTF. In DNA, the CDR3 is TGTGCCAGCAGTCCCCGGGGGGACAGGGCCTTTTGGGGCTACACCTTC.

J is TRBJ2-2 and V is TRBV9, with no clear D. Trimming took 6 bases from V and 0 from J, leaving 18 bases between them. The CDR3 is 17 residues long. Per germline, CDR1 SGDLS and CDR2 YYNGEE. Written as DNA, the CDR3 is TGTGCCAGCACCCGGCATACGAGGCCCGCGAACACCGGGGAGCTGTTTTTT. Protein sequence: CASTRHTRPANTGELFF.

This chain joins TRBV12-3 or TRBV12-4 and TRBJ2-3, with D perhaps TRBD2 (5 bases). The CDR3 is made up of 15 amino acids. Trimming pared 8 bases from V and 2 bases from J, leaving 17 bases between. This CDR3 is CASAPRLSLTDTQYF. CDR3 nucleotide sequence: TGTGCCAGCGCCCCCCGACTAAGCCTCACAGATACGCAGTATTTT.

This clonotype was seen only a few times. The chain uses TRBV4-1 and TRBJ2-3; 8 positions match TRBD1. V lost 5 bases and J lost 4; bases outside the gene matches: 11. The CDR3 consists of 16 residues. CDR1 and CDR2 from the germline V gene are MGHRA and YSYEKL. The CDR3 coding sequence is TGCGCCAGCAGCTCCAAGGCGGGACAGGAAGCAGATACGCAGTATTTT. This codes for CASSSKAGQEADTQYF.

This clonotype has just a few counts. This rearrangement joins TRBV2 to TRBJ1-1, with 7 bases lining up with TRBD1. There are 15 residues in the CDR3. Germline assignment: CDR1 SNHLY and CDR2 FYNNEI. Germline trimming cut 0 bases from V and 4 bases from J; bases unmatched to any gene: 5. CDR3 residues: CASSEAVGGGTEAFF. CDR3 sequence (DNA): TGTGCCAGCAGTGAAGCGGTAGGGGGCGGCACTGAAGCTTTCTTT. Together with reference TRBV2 and TRBJ1-1, the CDR3 gives the full variable domain: EPEVTQTPSHQVTQMGQEVILRCVPISNHLYFYWYRQILGQKVEFLVSFYNNEISEKSEIFDDQFSVERPDGSNFTLKIRSTKLEDSAMYFCASSEAVGGGTEAFFGQGTRLTVV.

This clonotype showed up many times. The DNA of the CDR3 is TGTGCCAGCAGCCCCGTCGTGTATGTCTACAATGGCTACAATGAGCAGTTCTTC. It translates to CASSPVVYVYNGYNEQFF. This rearrangement joins TRBV12-3 or TRBV12-4 to TRBJ2-1, with D uncertain. The CDR3 is 18 amino acids. Trimming pared 6 bases from V and 3 bases from J, leaving 24 bases between.